The sequence of this T cell receptor (beta chain) was determined in a study of T-cell memory formation after mild COVID-19. Whole-study context: The study found TCR clusters largely donor specific.

V lost 5 bases and J lost 7; bases outside the gene matches: 7. This CDR3 region has 13 residues. Germline loops: CDR1 MNHEY, CDR2 SVGEGT. Study-wide points: A subset of responding clones appeared in pre-infection memory, suggesting cross-reactive memory joined. While clones contracting from day 15 to 85 were balanced between CD4 and CD8, later expanders leaned CD4+.

This clonotype was found many times. Its specificity is unknown. TCR alpha and TCR beta cDNA libraries carrying sample barcodes and UMIs were produced by 5'RACE using constant-segment primers. TCRdb ran MiXCR on the 5' RACE reads and lists one entry per CDR3 protein. The top ten clones hold approximately 20% of a sample with around 340,000 distinct CDR3 sequences, more than 15% of them seen once. The receptor's source is a man aged 18 to 35 who had mild COVID-19 (a few samples of this study predate the infection). Cell type and time point are not known. Input material: PBMCs or a T cell subset sorted from them (not recorded which). This chain joins TRBV6-2 or TRBV6-3 and TRBJ1-2, with TRBD1 identical over 7 bases. DNA of the CDR3: TGTGCCAGCAGTGATGACAGGGCATTTGGCTACACCTTC. Translated: CASSDDRAFGYTF.